Sequencing of this TCR beta chain was carried out in a study of regulatory T cells in long-lasting Graves disease. Whole-study results and caveats: Fewer public clonotypes were shared by new patients (over 950) than by persistent patients (approximately 2,700). Small numbers of samples may have cut accuracy.

Through Arm-PCR of CDR3 regions and iRepertoire HTBI primers, TCR beta libraries were built. MiXCR, applied by TCRdb to the multiplex PCR reads, yields one record per CDR3 protein. The table includes hundreds of thousands of distinct CDR3 sequences, over 15% detected once. The CDR3 has 14 amino acids. Unmatched junction bases numbered 5, after V lost 3 bases and J lost 6 bases. Germline V gives CDR1 KGHSH, CDR2 LQKENI. This clonotype was counted at least ten times. The target antigen is unknown. As for time point: newly diagnosed GD, antithyroid drugs for less than 3 months. Extracted PBMC RNA gave rise to the TCR library. These records were also assigned to another study, of T cells in Graves' hyperthyroidism and ophthalmopathy.

J is TRBJ2-7 and V is TRBV18, with 10 bases identical to TRBD1. The starting material was peripheral blood mononuclear cells (PBMCs), obtained at new diagnosis, from a patient treated with antithyroid drugs. This sequence originates from a man in his forties with Graves disease. For the CDR3, the DNA is TGTGCCAGCTCACCTTCGGACAGGGGGAGCGAGCAGTACTTC. Amino acids: CASSPSDRGSEQYF.